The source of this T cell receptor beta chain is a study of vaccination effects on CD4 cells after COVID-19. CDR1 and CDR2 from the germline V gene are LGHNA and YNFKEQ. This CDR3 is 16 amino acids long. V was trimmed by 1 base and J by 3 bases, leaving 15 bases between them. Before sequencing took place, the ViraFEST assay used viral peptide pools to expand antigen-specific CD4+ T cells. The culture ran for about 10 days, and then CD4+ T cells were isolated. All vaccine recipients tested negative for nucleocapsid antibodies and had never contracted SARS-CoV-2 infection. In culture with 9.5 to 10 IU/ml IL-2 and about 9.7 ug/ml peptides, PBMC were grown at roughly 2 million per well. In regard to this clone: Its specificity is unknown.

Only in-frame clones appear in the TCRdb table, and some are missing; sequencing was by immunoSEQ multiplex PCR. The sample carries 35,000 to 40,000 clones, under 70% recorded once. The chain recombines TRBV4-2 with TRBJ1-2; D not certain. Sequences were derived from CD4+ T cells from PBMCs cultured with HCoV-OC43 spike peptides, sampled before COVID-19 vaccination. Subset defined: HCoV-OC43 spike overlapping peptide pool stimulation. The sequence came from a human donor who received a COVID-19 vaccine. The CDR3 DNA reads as TGTGCCAGCAGCCAAGGCCAAACGGCTACAGACTATGGCTACACCTTC. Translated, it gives CASSQGQTATDYGYTF.